This T cell receptor beta chain originates from a study of blood T cell repertoires in COVID-19. Study summary: Some COVID-19 samples were acute and others convalescent; all came from the United States, Italy and Spain. The analysed material was cDNA or gDNA that came from T cells, B-cell-depleted T cells, or PBMCs.

In the original processing: The authors estimated nucleated cell counts from reference gene primer amplification. Profiled with immunoSEQ multiplex PCR; TCRdb holds only in-frame clones, not every one. V and J calls and clone size come straight from that table; D and trimming were deduced from the DNA. The data hold about 51,000 clones, with around 84% observed a single time. Material for sequencing was peripheral blood. The receptor comes from a man older than 75 with active COVID-19.

The CDR3 nucleotides are TGTGCCAGCAGCCCCGGTGGAGGTAATGAAAAACTGTTTTTT. It encodes CASSPGGGNEKLFF. The chain carries TRBV7-9 and TRBJ1-4; no clear D gene. Trimming took 5 bases from V and 4 from J, leaving 11 bases between them. Germline CDR1 and CDR2: SEHNR and FQNEAQ (reference sequence). The CDR3 covers 14 residues.